Presented here are 9 T cell receptor beta chains from one specimen sequenced in a study of cytomegalovirus exposure and HLA in healthy donors. PCR amplification relied on 60 Vbeta primers (plus 13 Jbeta primers). Sequencing was performed with immunoSEQ multiplex PCR; in TCRdb, only in-frame clones are kept and a portion is missing. Among more than 150,000 clones listed, 80% were seen once. The sample taken for sequencing was PBMCs. All receptors come from a woman aged 25-40 years in good health and CMV-seronegative.

The V call is TRBV4-2, the J call TRBJ1-2; D is perhaps TRBD1 (6 bases). The CDR3 runs 15 residues. Trimming shortened V by 4 bases and J by 5 bases, and 17 bases separated the two germline ends. Germline CDR1 is LGHNA and CDR2 is YNFKEQ. In nucleotides, the CDR3 is TGTGCCAGCAGCCTTACTCGACAGGAAACTTATGGCTACACCTTC. Residues: CASSLTRQETYGYTF.

In its sample, this clone was seen once. In nucleotides, the CDR3 is TGTGCCAGCAGTGAAGCTCCCTGGACTCACCGGGGGACTGAAGCTTTCTTT. This sequence encodes CASSEAPWTHRGTEAFF. This chain joins TRBV6-1 and TRBJ1-1, with a weak D call TRBD1 (5 bases). The ends were cut back, 0 bases at V and 5 bases at J, with 19 bases in the middle. The CDR3 is 17 amino acids. Germline-derived CDR1 and CDR2 are MNHNS and SASEGT.

The chain is built from TRBV5-1 and TRBJ1-1; maybe TRBD1 (6 bases). Between the trimmed V and J ends, which lost 2 bases and 2 bases, there was a span of 7 bases. Per germline, CDR1 SGHRS and CDR2 YFSETQ. This CDR3 contains 13 residues. Written as DNA, the CDR3 is TGCGCCAGCAGCTTACAGGGAAACACTGAAGCTTTCTTT. Protein product: CASSLQGNTEAFF. Using reference TRBV5-1 and TRBJ1-1 for the parts outside the CDR3, the full variable domain is KAGVTQTPRYLIKTRGQQVTLSCSPISGHRSVSWYQQTPGQGLQFLFEYFSETQRNKGNFPGRFSGRQFSNSRSEMNVSTLELGDSALYLCASSLQGNTEAFFGQGTRLTVV.

The chain uses TRBV4-2 and TRBJ1-5, with TRBD1 as a possible D gene (6 bases). V lost 0 bases, J lost 3 bases, and 12 bases lay in between. Germline loops: CDR1 LGHNA, CDR2 YNFKEQ. The CDR3 runs to 16 residues. The chain's CDR3 is CASSQEESGANQPQHF. The CDR3 bases are TGTGCCAGCAGCCAAGAGGAGTCAGGGGCCAATCAGCCCCAGCATTTT.

The CDR3 DNA is TGTGCCAGCAGTGCCGGACAGGGGGCGGAGTACGAGCAGTACTTC. It translates to CASSAGQGAEYEQYF. This chain joins TRBV9 and TRBJ2-7; 11 bases match TRBD1. This CDR3 is built from 15 residues. Germline loops: CDR1 SGDLS, CDR2 YYNGEE. J gave up 4 bases and V 5 bases, and 8 bases lay outside the gene matches.

The chain couples TRBV10-3 to TRBJ1-6; D possibly corresponds to TRBD1 (5 bases). V was cut by 4 bases and J by 6 bases, with 13 bases left in between. In germline, CDR1 is ENHRY, CDR2 SYGVKD. This CDR3 region has 15 residues. CDR3 in amino acids: CAISVSAGFNSPLHF. CDR3 DNA sequence: TGTGCCATCAGTGTGTCGGCAGGGTTTAATTCACCCCTCCACTTT.

Here the CDR3 reads CASSPDRGLTYEQYF. The CDR3 region has the DNA TGTGCCAGCAGCCCCGACAGGGGGCTAACCTACGAGCAGTACTTC. The chain combines TRBV4-2 with TRBJ2-7, with TRBD1 matching over 10 bases. Germline CDR1 is LGHNA and CDR2 is YNFKEQ. The ends lost 4 bases at V and 2 bases at J; junction bases unmatched: 5. The CDR3 is 15 amino acids.

This sequence joins TRBV7-9 and TRBJ2-6; TRBD1 matches 8 bases. Germline V CDR1 and CDR2: SEHNR, FQNEAQ (reference sequence). The CDR3 has 16 residues. V was clipped by 1 base and J by 3 bases; unmatched bases: 2. The CDR3 region has the DNA TGTGCCAGCAGCTTAGGACAGGGGCTTGGGGCCAACGTCCTGACTTTC. Amino acids: CASSLGQGLGANVLTF.

The chain links TRBV6-5 to TRBJ1-2; TRBD1 aligns across 9 bases. CDR3 length equals 15 residues. The V segment lost 6 bases and the J segment 0 bases; nucleotides outside the gene matches: 5. In germline, CDR1 is MNHEY, CDR2 SVGAGI. This chain's CDR3 is CASRGQGSANYGYTF. CDR3 nucleotides: TGTGCCAGCAGGGGACAGGGTTCTGCTAACTATGGCTACACCTTC.